The 14 T cell receptor beta chains below were found in one sample sequenced in a study of blood T cell repertoires in COVID-19. Sequencing used immunoSEQ multiplex PCR; TCRdb keeps in-frame clones, though not all of them. The sample lists fewer than 50,000 clones; 70% to 85% were seen once. The sample taken for sequencing was peripheral blood. The receptors stem from a human donor in a cohort sampled during active COVID-19.

This chain links TRBV25-1 with TRBJ2-3, with TRBD2 as a possible D gene (6 bases). Germline loops: CDR1 MGHDK, CDR2 SYGVNS. The CDR3 contains 14 residues. The ends were cut back, 3 bases at V and 5 bases at J, with 12 bases in the middle. CDR3 in amino acids: CASSDVGGRDTQYF. CDR3 in DNA: TGTGCCAGCAGTGACGTAGGAGGGAGAGATACGCAGTATTTT.

The count of this clone is one. This chain connects TRBV7-6 to TRBJ1-1, with a weak D call TRBD1 (5 bases). The CDR3 consists of 15 residues. CDR1 and CDR2 from the germline V gene are SGHVS and FNYEAQ. Trimming left V 1 base short and J 3 bases short, with 12 bases between. The CDR3 spells CASSLVQGWHTEAFF. Written as DNA, the CDR3 is TGTGCCAGCAGCTTAGTGCAGGGTTGGCACACTGAAGCTTTCTTT.

V and J are TRBV15 and TRBJ1-1; TRBD1 matches at 7 bases. CDR1 and CDR2 from the germline V gene are LNHNV and YYDKDF (reference sequence). After removal of 3 bases from V and 10 bases from J, the junction contained 8 bases not matched to a gene. This CDR3 comprises 13 residues. CDR3 nucleotides: TGTGCCACCAGCAGTACCTCGACAGGGAGAGCTTTCTTT. The encoded protein is CATSSTSTGRAFF.

The CDR3 DNA reads as TGTGCCAGCAGCCCCGGACAGGGCCGCACAGATACGCAGTATTTT. Its translation: CASSPGQGRTDTQYF. The chain couples TRBV9 to TRBJ2-3; TRBD1 matches at 8 bases. V lost 4 bases, J lost 1 base, and 5 bases stayed unmatched. The CDR3 consists of 15 residues. Germline-derived CDR1 and CDR2 are SGDLS and YYNGEE.

The chain's CDR3 is CASSSHPGGRTGELFF. The CDR3 DNA is TGTGCCAGCAGCTCCCACCCAGGAGGGAGGACCGGGGAGCTGTTTTTT. The chain uses TRBV7-3 and TRBJ2-2, with D possibly matching TRBD2 (6 bases). CDR1 and CDR2 (germline): SGHTA, FQGTGA. V was pared by 4 bases and J by 5 bases, with 17 bases between. The CDR3 contains 16 residues.

The gene calls are TRBV11-3 and TRBJ1-1; maybe TRBD1 (5 bases). Trimming removed 2 bases from V and 7 bases from J, with 17 bases in between. The germline gives CDR1 SGHNT, CDR2 YENEEA. The CDR3 length is 15 residues. CDR3 loop: CASSLLSGGVVEAFF. In nucleotides, the CDR3 is TGTGCCAGCAGCTTACTTTCGGGGGGTGTGGTTGAAGCTTTCTTT.

The gene calls are TRBV7-2 and TRBJ2-7; TRBD1 aligns across 7 bases. This CDR3 is 13 amino acids long. The germline V gene has CDR1 SGHTA and CDR2 FQGNSA. J gave up 7 bases and V 2 bases, and 5 bases lay outside the gene matches. The CDR3 region is CASSLRGPREQYF. DNA for the CDR3: TGTGCCAGCAGCTTAAGGGGGCCAAGGGAGCAGTACTTC.

The CDR3 loop is CAISGAAGTGELFF. The CDR3 DNA reads TGTGCCATTAGCGGCGCCGCGGGCACCGGGGAGCTGTTTTTT. The chain is built from TRBV6-5 and TRBJ2-2; D possibly corresponds to TRBD2 (6 bases). The CDR3 covers 14 residues. V lost 10 bases to trimming and J lost 4 bases, with 16 bases between them. CDR1 is MNHEY and CDR2 is SVGAGI in the germline V gene.

This chain uses TRBV5-5 with TRBJ2-3, with a weak D call TRBD1 (5 bases). There are 16 residues in the CDR3. Trimming shortened V by 1 base and J by 2 bases, and 14 bases separated the two germline ends. Looked up from germline, CDR1 is SGHKS and CDR2 is YYEKEE (reference sequence). The CDR3 bases are TGTGCCAGCAGCTTGCCCTCGACAGCCCACACAGATACGCAGTATTTT. This translates into CASSLPSTAHTDTQYF.

This rearrangement joins TRBV24-1 to TRBJ2-5; 7 bases fit TRBD2. This CDR3 is 14 amino acids long. The J segment lost 4 bases and the V segment lost 4 bases, leaving 5 bases of the junction unmatched. The V gene's germline CDR1 is KGHDR and CDR2 SFDVKD. CDR3 DNA sequence: TGTGCCACCAGTGAAGCCGGGACTATAGAGACCCAGTACTTC. It codes for CATSEAGTIETQYF.

The rearrangement links TRBV6-2 or TRBV6-3 to TRBJ1-6; D gene uncertain. This CDR3 region has 13 residues. Germline values: CDR1 MNHEY, CDR2 SVGEGT. The V end lost 6 bases, the J end lost 10 bases, and 13 bases lay between the germline ends. The CDR3 region is CASSRQLESPLHF. Written as DNA, the CDR3 is TGTGCCAGCAGCCGACAATTAGAATCACCCCTCCACTTT.

This CDR3 is CASSAGTSGSQFF. In DNA form, the CDR3 reads TGTGCCAGCAGCGCCGGGACTAGCGGTTCGCAGTTCTTC. The rearrangement joins TRBV5-6 to TRBJ2-1, with 11 bases identical to TRBD2. The germline V gene encodes CDR1 SGHDT and CDR2 YYEEEE. This CDR3 spans 13 amino acids. V shed 4 bases, J shed 12 bases, and the junction held 6 bases outside the gene matches.

The rearrangement joins TRBV6-1 to TRBJ2-7, with 7 positions matching TRBD1. The CDR3 runs 18 residues. Germline V CDR1 and CDR2: MNHNS, SASEGT. V lost 4 bases to trimming and J lost 5 bases; unmatched junction nucleotides: 20. The CDR3 DNA sequence: TGTGCCAGCAGTGCCCTGGAAGGGGGCGCGATAAGTTGGGACGAGCAGTACTTC. It is translated as CASSALEGGAISWDEQYF.

The J gene is TRBJ1-1, the V gene TRBV11-3, with 7 bases matching TRBD1. The CDR3 is 15 amino acids. With 1 base clipped from V and 5 bases from J, the junction kept 7 bases outside the gene matches. Germline-derived CDR1 and CDR2 are SGHNT and YENEEA. The CDR3 here is CASSLGQGEGTEAFF. As DNA, the CDR3 is TGTGCCAGCAGCTTAGGGCAGGGGGAAGGGACTGAAGCTTTCTTT.